Following are 19 T cell receptor beta chains from one sample sequenced in a study of cytomegalovirus exposure and HLA in healthy donors. Libraries were prepared by immunoSEQ multiplex PCR; TCRdb keeps only in-frame clonotypes and omits some of them. The sample contains under 200,000 clones, about 90% of which appear only once. The material sequenced was PBMCs. Every receptor here comes from a young woman in good health and CMV-seropositive.

The chain couples TRBV11-3 to TRBJ2-5; 10 nucleotides line up with TRBD2. Germline assignment: CDR1 SGHNT and CDR2 YENEEA. After removal of 3 bases from V and 3 bases from J, the junction contained 4 bases not matched to a gene. The CDR3 loop spans 15 amino acids. CDR3: CASSFTSGAKETQYF. The CDR3 region has the DNA TGTGCCAGCAGCTTCACTAGCGGGGCAAAAGAGACCCAGTACTTC.

The V gene is TRBV7-3, the J gene TRBJ2-2, with 12 bases lining up with TRBD1. The CDR3 length is 15 residues. Germline loops: CDR1 SGHTA, CDR2 FQGTGA. Trimming cost V 3 bases and J 7 bases; bases outside gene matches: 3. DNA of the CDR3: TGTGCCAGCAGCTTTGGGACAGGGGGCGTCGGGGAGCTGTTTTTT. Its protein is CASSFGTGGVGELFF.

The table lists this clone with a count of one. J is TRBJ2-7 and V is TRBV2; TRBD2 matches 10 bases. The CDR3 sequence is 18 residues long. In germline, CDR1 is SNHLY, CDR2 FYNNEI. Unmatched junction bases numbered 20, after V lost 2 bases and J lost 10 bases. The CDR3 DNA is TGTGCCAGCAGTGAAACTTCCGTCGGGATAGCGGGGGGACCGTTCCAGTACTTC. Translated, it gives CASSETSVGIAGGPFQYF. Supplemented by reference TRBV2 and TRBJ2-7, the full variable domain reads EPEVTQTPSHQVTQMGQEVILRCVPISNHLYFYWYRQILGQKVEFLVSFYNNEISEKSEIFDDQFSVERPDGSNFTLKIRSTKLEDSAMYFCASSETSVGIAGGPFQYFGPGTRLTVT.

The chain employs TRBV14 and TRBJ2-1, with 8 bases aligning to TRBD2. J was trimmed by 0 bases and V by 1 base; bases with no gene match: 5. The CDR3 is made up of 17 amino acids. Germline lookup yields CDR1 SGHDN and CDR2 FVKESK. The CDR3 sequence is CASSQVDGGASYNEQFF. In nucleotides, the CDR3 is TGTGCCAGCAGCCAAGTGGACGGGGGGGCCTCCTACAATGAGCAGTTCTTC.

The gene calls are TRBV28 and TRBJ2-7, with 7 bases identical to TRBD2. This CDR3 has 15 amino acids. Unmatched junction bases numbered 13, after V lost 4 bases and J lost 7 bases. CDR1 is MDHEN, CDR2 SYDVKM, per germline. The CDR3 is CASSSARLAGGEQYF. CDR3 nucleotides: TGTGCCAGCAGTTCGGCCCGACTAGCTGGAGGAGAGCAGTACTTC.

The chain is built from TRBV7-2 and TRBJ2-7, with 12 bases that match TRBD1. The CDR3 runs 16 residues. Germline V lookup: CDR1 SGHTA, CDR2 FQGNSA. The V and J ends lost 5 bases and 6 bases, in that order; junction bases with no gene match: 11. For the CDR3, the DNA is TGTGCCAGCAGCCCCCTTGCGGGACAGGGGGCTCTCGAGCAGTACTTC. It specifies CASSPLAGQGALEQYF.

The chain is built from TRBV7-2 and TRBJ2-7; no reliable D call. Trimming left V 4 bases short and J 6 bases short, with 7 bases between. CDR3 size: 11 residues. CDR1 and CDR2 from the germline V gene are SGHTA and FQGNSA. This chain's CDR3 is CASSSHGEQYF. The DNA for the CDR3 is TGTGCCAGCAGCTCCCACGGCGAGCAGTACTTC.

The count of this clone is one. J is TRBJ1-1 and V is TRBV30; a weak D match, TRBD1 (5 bases). There are 13 residues in the CDR3. The V gene's germline CDR1 is GTSNPN and CDR2 SVGIG (reference sequence). V was pared by 3 bases and J by 2 bases, with 10 bases between. CDR3 in DNA: TGTGCCTGGAGCGAGACAGTAAACACTGAAGCTTTCTTT. This translates into CAWSETVNTEAFF.

The chain joins TRBV9 to TRBJ1-2; D possibly corresponds to TRBD1 (6 bases). This CDR3 spans 15 amino acids. The germline V gene encodes CDR1 SGDLS and CDR2 YYNGEE. V was cut by 0 bases and J by 0 bases, with 9 bases left in between. Here the CDR3 DNA reads TGTGCCAGCAGCGTAGAAGGGGGGGCTAACTATGGCTACACCTTC. As protein: CASSVEGGANYGYTF.

This chain connects TRBV5-1 to TRBJ2-5; D is possibly TRBD1 (6 bases). The germline V and J ends were trimmed by 0 bases and 5 bases, with 11 bases remaining between them. CDR1 is SGHRS and CDR2 is YFSETQ in the germline V gene. This CDR3 is built from 14 residues. CDR3: CASSLDRGKETQYF. CDR3 nucleotides: TGCGCCAGCAGCTTGGATAGGGGGAAGGAGACCCAGTACTTC.

The chain links TRBV28 to TRBJ1-5; TRBD1 agrees at 9 bases. The CDR3 is made up of 16 amino acids. Per the germline V gene, CDR1 is MDHEN and CDR2 is SYDVKM. Trimming at V came to 2 bases and at J to 0 bases, leaving 2 bases not matched to a gene. CDR3 coding DNA: TGTGCCAGCAGTTTAAGGACAGGGGTTAGCAATCAGCCCCAGCATTTT. Its protein product is CASSLRTGVSNQPQHF.

The J gene is TRBJ1-4, the V gene TRBV19, with a weak D call TRBD1 (6 bases). Germline V gene sequence: CDR1 LNHDA, CDR2 SQIVND (reference sequence). The CDR3 has 12 residues. V lost 10 bases, J lost 8 bases, and 14 bases lay in between. The CDR3 protein is CATKGDREKLFF. The CDR3 bases are TGTGCCACTAAGGGGGATAGAGAAAAACTGTTTTTT.

The rearrangement uses TRBV6-5 and TRBJ2-3; 12 nucleotides align to TRBD2. CDR1 and CDR2 (germline): MNHEY, SVGAGI. The CDR3 is made up of 15 amino acids. The V gene end was trimmed by 6 bases and the J gene end by 3 bases; junction bases not matched to a gene: 4. CDR3 nucleotide sequence: TGTGCCAGCAGACGGACTAGCGGGATAACAGATACGCAGTATTTT. The encoded protein is CASRRTSGITDTQYF.

The CDR3 sequence: CASSRTGTGEDNEQFF. The CDR3 DNA sequence: TGCGCCAGCAGCCGAACCGGGACAGGGGAGGACAATGAGCAGTTCTTC. The genes are TRBV4-3 and TRBJ2-1; the match to TRBD1 covers 10 bases. V was clipped by 4 bases and J by 5 bases; unmatched bases: 8. This CDR3 spans 16 amino acids. CDR1 is LGHNA, CDR2 YSLEER, per germline.

CDR3 sequence (DNA): TGTGCCAGCAGCCCCGCCGGGACAGGGAAGGGCTATGGCTACACCTTC. It yields the protein CASSPAGTGKGYGYTF. The chain joins TRBV7-2 to TRBJ1-2; 9 bases are shared with TRBD1. Unmatched junction bases numbered 11, after V lost 5 bases and J lost 4 bases. The CDR3 extends over 16 amino acids. Per germline, CDR1 SGHTA and CDR2 FQGNSA. Full variable domain (rest looked up from reference TRBV7-2 and TRBJ1-2): GAGVSQSPSNKVTEKGKDVELRCDPISGHTALYWYRQSLGQGLEFLIYFQGNSAPDKSGLPSDRFSAERTGGSVSTLTIQRTQQEDSAVYLCASSPAGTGKGYGYTFGSGTRLTVV.

This clone was seen once. Germline is not matched at one junction end, which may reflect a read error. This chain connects TRBV6-5 to TRBJ2-5, with D possibly matching TRBD1 (6 bases). Germline values: CDR1 MNHEY, CDR2 SVGAGI. This CDR3 is 14 amino acids long. The CDR3 coding sequence is TGTGCCAGCAGTTCCGATGGGGGACAAGGGACCCAGTACTTC. Encoded protein: CASSSDGGQGTQYF.

The genes are TRBV4-3 and TRBJ2-1, with 14 bases aligning to TRBD2. Germline values: CDR1 LGHNA, CDR2 YSLEER. Trimming removed 0 bases from V and 7 bases from J; junction bases left unmatched: 5. The CDR3 is 17 residues long. The CDR3 DNA sequence: TGCGCCAGCAGCCAAGACCCAGGGACTAGCGGGAGAAATGAGCAGTTCTTC. Protein sequence: CASSQDPGTSGRNEQFF.

V usage is TRBV15 and J usage is TRBJ1-3; TRBD1 matches 8 bases. Germline V CDR1 and CDR2: LNHNV, YYDKDF (reference sequence). The CDR3 has 17 residues. V was clipped by 1 base and J by 0 bases; unmatched bases: 5. The CDR3 DNA is TGTGCCACCAGCAGAGGGGCAGGGGGCTACTCTGGAAACACCATATATTTT. Encoded protein: CATSRGAGGYSGNTIYF.

The chain combines TRBV2 with TRBJ1-2; 12 nucleotides match TRBD1. The germline gives CDR1 SNHLY, CDR2 FYNNEI. The CDR3 is 16 residues long. Trimming cost V 6 bases and J 6 bases; bases outside gene matches: 11. CDR3 residues: CASRRKTGTGGDGYTF. The DNA of the CDR3 is TGTGCCAGCAGAAGGAAGACCGGGACAGGGGGCGATGGCTACACCTTC.